The clone carrying this T cell receptor (beta chain) has more than one count but fewer than ten. Antigen: not known. V was clipped by 6 bases and J by 2 bases, with 1 base between them. Germline CDR1 MNHNY, CDR2 SVGAGI (reference sequence). This CDR3 spans 11 amino acids. Method: immunoSEQ multiplex PCR; TCRdb's copy keeps in-frame clones and lacks some. The data show about 55,000 clones, around nine tenths seen once. This sample was taken from a study of OX40 agonist ivuxolimab in advanced cancers. Study observations and caveats: CD8+ T cells (on average) carried more expanded clones than CD4+ T cells. At 0.1-3.0 mg/kg, partial responders had clonal expansion among the lowest observed.

This chain links TRBV6-6 with TRBJ2-2, with no clear D. The clonotype was recovered from an adult with an advanced solid tumor such as melanoma, head and neck, liver or kidney cancer. The specimen comprised CD4+ or CD8+ T cells sorted from blood, sampled in a trial of the OX40 agonist ivuxolimab. The CDR3: CASSNTGELFF. DNA for the CDR3: TGTGCCAGCAGCAACACCGGGGAGCTGTTTTTT.